One sample yielded the 11 T cell receptor beta chains listed below, sequenced in a study of cytotoxic CD8 clonotypes in ibrutinib-treated CLL. This table comes from immunoSEQ multiplex PCR, and its TCRdb copy is limited to in-frame clones, with some not included. The data contain about 300,000 clones, around 77% of them singletons. This material consisted of PBMCs, taken at disease progression, from a patient treated with ibrutinib. These receptors all stem from a human donor with chronic lymphocytic leukemia.

The chain employs TRBV7-6 and TRBJ2-7; possibly TRBD2 for D (5 bases). Trimming pared 5 bases from V and 5 bases from J, leaving 13 bases between. CDR3 length: 13 amino acids. Per germline, CDR1 SGHVS and CDR2 FNYEAQ. The CDR3 reads CASSPIGVDEQYF. The CDR3 DNA reads as TGTGCCAGCAGCCCGATCGGGGTAGACGAGCAGTACTTC.

The chain joins TRBV10-3 to TRBJ2-3; 10 bases map to TRBD2. Trimming cost V 0 bases and J 2 bases; bases outside gene matches: 5. The CDR3 length is 17 residues. Germline values: CDR1 ENHRY, CDR2 SYGVKD. The CDR3 coding sequence is TGTGCCATCAGTGAGTCTCTAGCGGGAGACCACACAGATACGCAGTATTTT. It yields the protein CAISESLAGDHTDTQYF.

This sequence joins TRBV4-1 and TRBJ1-5; no definite D call. Germline V gene data show CDR1 as MGHRA and CDR2 as YSYEKL. Trimming took off 0 bases at V and 9 bases at J, with 12 bases between the two ends. The CDR3 sequence is 14 residues long. The CDR3 coding sequence is TGCGCCAGCAGCCAAGAACCGAGAGGCACGCCCCAGCATTTT. It is translated as CASSQEPRGTPQHF.

This sequence joins TRBV4-1 and TRBJ2-3; D gene ambiguous. V gave up 1 base and J gave up 8 bases, with 10 bases separating them. There are 13 residues in the CDR3. Germline assignment: CDR1 MGHRA and CDR2 YSYEKL. The CDR3 DNA sequence: TGCGCCAGCAGCCAAGTAACGAAGGGTACGCAGTATTTT. Its translation is CASSQVTKGTQYF.

V gene TRBV9 combines with J gene TRBJ1-1; perhaps TRBD1 as D (6 bases). The CDR3 contains 16 residues. Trimming took off 2 bases at V and 1 base at J, with 15 bases between the two ends. Germline lookup yields CDR1 SGDLS and CDR2 YYNGEE. The CDR3 protein is CASSVGGRRKNTEAFF. As DNA, the CDR3 is TGTGCCAGCAGCGTCGGGGGCCGCCGAAAGAACACTGAAGCTTTCTTT.

The chain uses TRBV29-1 and TRBJ2-2; 14 nucleotides match TRBD2. Losses at the gene ends were 4 bases for V and 5 bases for J; bases not matched to a gene: 3. Germline CDR1 is SQVTM and CDR2 is ANQGSEA. CDR3 length: 15 amino acids. In DNA form, the CDR3 reads TGCAGCGTTGGGGGACTAGCGGGAGAGACCGGGGAGCTGTTTTTT. Translating gives CSVGGLAGETGELFF.

The chain is built from TRBV13 and TRBJ2-3; 8 bases are shared with TRBD2. The CDR3 extends over 15 amino acids. The germline V gene encodes CDR1 PRHDT and CDR2 FYEKMQ (reference sequence). V lost 0 bases and J lost 4; bases outside the gene matches: 3. CDR3 sequence: CASSLGTSAADTQYF. CDR3 coding DNA: TGTGCCAGCAGCTTAGGGACTAGCGCTGCAGATACGCAGTATTTT.

In this sample, this clone turned up a few times. The chain employs TRBV6-5 and TRBJ2-7; D is possibly TRBD2 (6 bases). V gave up 0 bases and J gave up 1 base, with 10 bases separating them. Germline values: CDR1 MNHEY, CDR2 SVGAGI. CDR3 size: 15 residues. The CDR3 DNA sequence: TGTGCCAGCAGTTACTCGAATAGCGGATCCTACGAGCAGTACTTC. Translating it yields CASSYSNSGSYEQYF.

This clone was found a few times. The chain uses TRBV4-1 and TRBJ1-1; TRBD1 matches at 8 bases. In germline, CDR1 is MGHRA, CDR2 YSYEKL. V was pared by 3 bases and J by 9 bases, with 12 bases of the junction left unmatched. This CDR3 contains 15 residues. The CDR3: CASSHPAGQGAKAFF. CDR3 coding DNA: TGCGCCAGCAGCCACCCCGCCGGGCAGGGGGCGAAAGCTTTCTTT.

In its sample, this clone was seen once. V usage is TRBV10-1 and J usage is TRBJ2-7; 10 bases align to TRBD2. Germline V gives CDR1 WNHNN, CDR2 SYGVQD (reference sequence). CDR3 length: 17 amino acids. Losses at the gene ends were 0 bases for V and 5 bases for J; bases not matched to a gene: 10. The CDR3 loop reads CASSESLAGARPHEQYF. The CDR3 DNA reads as TGCGCCAGCAGTGAGTCTCTAGCGGGAGCCCGTCCTCACGAGCAGTACTTC.

The chain has TRBV7-2 and TRBJ2-1; the match to TRBD1 covers 7 bases. The CDR3 is 13 residues long. From germline, CDR1 is SGHTA and CDR2 FQGNSA. Trimming removed 0 bases from V and 13 bases from J; junction bases left unmatched: 6. CDR3 bases: TGTGCCAGCAGCTTAGCGTTAGGGGGCGGCCAGTTCTTC. This codes for CASSLALGGGQFF. The full variable domain, rest sourced from reference TRBV7-2 and TRBJ2-1, is GAGVSQSPSNKVTEKGKDVELRCDPISGHTALYWYRQSLGQGLEFLIYFQGNSAPDKSGLPSDRFSAERTGGSVSTLTIQRTQQEDSAVYLCASSLALGGGQFFGPGTRLTVL.